These T cell receptor beta chains were read from a single sample in a study of blood T cell repertoires in COVID-19. The data were produced by immunoSEQ multiplex PCR, yet TCRdb's version contains in-frame clones alone and is incomplete. The sample yields about 250,000 clones, about 91% seen once. Specimen: peripheral blood. The receptor source for this set is a woman in her twenties or thirties with COVID-19, enrolled during active disease. CDR3s include the opening cysteine and the closing phenylalanine or tryptophan. The D gene is left open where the match is weak. Not every row has a clone size; where given, it reads once, few, many or a size class.

d_gene	v_gene	abundance	j_gene	CDR3aa	CDR3nt
-	TRBV11-2	-	TRBJ2-4	CASSLIRGVAKNIQYF	TGTGCCAGCAGCTTAATTCGGGGAGTAGCCAAAAACATTCAGTACTTC
TRBD2	TRBV4-1	few	TRBJ2-1	CASSQGLAGRANEQFF	TGCGCCAGCAGCCAAGGCCTAGCGGGGCGCGCCAATGAGCAGTTCTTC
TRBD2	TRBV4-2	-	TRBJ2-1	CASSQDRAGGYEQFF	TGTGCCAGCAGCCAAGACCGAGCGGGGGGCTATGAGCAGTTCTTC
TRBD1	TRBV5-6	-	TRBJ2-3	CASSLVGQGRDTQYF	TGTGCCAGCAGCTTGGTCGGACAGGGTAGAGATACGCAGTATTTT
TRBD1	TRBV28	-	TRBJ1-5	CASSLGGIGEQGAAQPQHF	TGTGCCAGCAGTTTGGGGGGGATTGGTGAACAGGGGGCAGCTCAGCCCCAGCATTTT
-	TRBV4-1	-	TRBJ2-7	CASSQHNRDSSYEQYF	TGCGCCAGCAGCCAACATAACAGGGATAGCTCCTACGAGCAGTACTTC
-	TRBV7-2	-	TRBJ1-4	CASSPRPGYATNEKLFF	TGTGCCAGCAGCCCGCGCCCGGGATACGCAACTAATGAAAAACTGTTTTTT
-	TRBV24-1	-	TRBJ1-2	CATSESGHTYGYTF	TGTGCCACCAGTGAGTCGGGACATACTTATGGCTACACCTTC
-	TRBV5-1	-	TRBJ2-2	CASGQGGTGELFF	TGCGCCAGCGGGCAGGGTGGAACCGGGGAGCTGTTTTTT
TRBD1	TRBV4-1	-	TRBJ1-5	CASSSTGQPINQPQHF	TGCGCCAGCAGCTCCACGGGACAGCCTATTAATCAGCCCCAGCATTTT
TRBD2	TRBV5-4	-	TRBJ2-5	CASSLGLAGEETQYF	TGTGCCAGCAGCTTGGGTCTAGCGGGAGAAGAGACCCAGTACTTC
-	TRBV19	-	TRBJ1-1	CASSIIGVNTEAFF	TGTGCCAGTAGTATTATAGGGGTAAACACTGAAGCTTTCTTT
-	TRBV4-1	-	TRBJ1-5	CASSLTVDQPQHF	TGCGCCAGCAGCCTGACAGTGGATCAGCCCCAGCATTTT
-	TRBV30	-	TRBJ1-2	CAWSEPPGGYTF	TGTGCCTGGAGTGAACCCCCGGGGGGCTACACCTTC
TRBD2	TRBV19	-	TRBJ2-2	CASSVAGTIAGELFF	TGTGCCAGTAGTGTCGCCGGGACTATAGCCGGGGAGCTGTTTTTT
TRBD1	TRBV7-2	-	TRBJ2-1	CASSLVGTGYNEQFF	TGTGCCAGCAGCTTAGTAGGGACAGGGTACAATGAGCAGTTCTTC
-	TRBV5-1	once	TRBJ2-5	CASSLVGGQETQYF	TGCGCCAGCAGCTTGGTGGGGGGCCAAGAGACCCAGTACTTC
TRBD1	TRBV19	-	TRBJ2-1	CASSGQSRGRYNEQFF	TGTGCCAGTAGTGGCCAGTCCAGGGGGCGATACAATGAGCAGTTCTTC
-	TRBV6-4	few	TRBJ2-3	CASSGSSKDTQYF	TGTGCCAGCAGTGGTTCTAGCAAAGATACGCAGTATTTT
-	TRBV9	few	TRBJ1-2	CASSGPGGSYGYTF	TGTGCCAGCAGCGGCCCCGGAGGGTCCTATGGCTACACCTTC
TRBD2	TRBV6-2/TRBV6-3	-	TRBJ2-1	CASSYSIGLAGSNEQFF	TGTGCCAGCAGTTACTCGATCGGACTAGCGGGGTCCAATGAGCAGTTCTTC
TRBD2	TRBV29-1	-	TRBJ2-3	CSVGRGGTDTQYF	TGCAGCGTTGGCCGGGGGGGCACAGATACGCAGTATTTT
-	TRBV2	-	TRBJ1-2	CASRDRNLYGYTF	TGTGCCAGCAGAGACAGGAACCTCTATGGCTACACCTTC
-	TRBV7-2	-	TRBJ2-5	CASSLGSGGETQYF	TGTGCCAGCAGCTTAGGGTCGGGTGGAGAGACCCAGTACTTC
TRBD1	TRBV28	-	TRBJ1-6	CASSLVGTEDSPLHF	TGTGCCAGCAGTCTCGTCGGGACAGAGGATTCACCCCTCCACTTT
-	TRBV19	-	TRBJ1-1	CASSIAGRREAFF	TGTGCCAGTAGTATAGCTGGCCGTCGTGAAGCTTTCTTT
TRBD1	TRBV19	-	TRBJ2-7	CASRGGQGSYEQYF	TGTGCCAGTAGAGGCGGACAGGGCTCCTACGAGCAGTACTTC
TRBD1	TRBV7-9	-	TRBJ1-6	CASSLGQGAYNSPLHF	TGTGCCAGCAGTTTGGGCCAGGGGGCATATAATTCACCCCTCCACTTT
TRBD2	TRBV5-1	few	TRBJ2-2	CASSISGRRDTGELFF	TGCGCCAGCAGCATTAGCGGGAGGCGGGACACCGGGGAGCTGTTTTTT
-	TRBV6-5	-	TRBJ2-1	CASRGTPSYNEQFF	TGTGCCAGCAGAGGGACTCCCTCCTACAATGAGCAGTTCTTC
TRBD2	TRBV25-1	-	TRBJ2-3	CASSPPGAGGPSDTQYF	TGTGCCAGCAGTCCTCCCGGGGCGGGAGGGCCCTCAGATACGCAGTATTTT
TRBD2	TRBV19	-	TRBJ2-1	CASRTSGGAVYNEQFF	TGTGCCAGTAGAACTAGCGGGGGGGCGGTCTACAATGAGCAGTTCTTC
-	TRBV27	once	TRBJ1-1	CASSLGGSVTEAFF	TGTGCCAGCAGTCTCGGAGGGTCGGTCACTGAAGCTTTCTTT
TRBD1	TRBV2	-	TRBJ1-1	CASSEFVRGQGSAFF	TGTGCCAGCAGTGAATTTGTGCGGGGACAGGGCTCAGCTTTCTTT
-	TRBV19	-	TRBJ1-1	CASTESGNTEAFF	TGTGCCAGTACGGAATCAGGGAACACTGAAGCTTTCTTT
TRBD1	TRBV19	-	TRBJ2-5	CASKEGARETQYF	TGTGCCAGTAAAGAGGGGGCGAGGGAGACCCAGTACTTC
-	TRBV6-5	-	TRBJ2-1	CASSYLGGLYNEQFF	TGTGCCAGCAGTTACCTGGGGGGACTTTACAATGAGCAGTTCTTC
-	TRBV5-5	-	TRBJ2-3	CASSQTGLLDTQYF	TGTGCCAGCAGCCAGACAGGCTTATTAGATACGCAGTATTTT
-	TRBV6-6	few	TRBJ2-3	CASSYSTGKKDTQYF	TGTGCCAGCAGTTACTCGACGGGAAAGAAAGATACGCAGTATTTT
TRBD1	TRBV6-2/TRBV6-3	-	TRBJ2-7	CASSPIPGQGADEQYF	TGTGCCAGCAGTCCGATTCCGGGACAGGGGGCAGACGAGCAGTACTTC
TRBD1	TRBV9	-	TRBJ1-1	CASSVDPQGAEAFF	TGTGCCAGCAGCGTAGATCCCCAGGGGGCTGAAGCTTTCTTT
-	TRBV6-5	-	TRBJ1-3	CASIPPGGSGNTIYF	TGTGCCAGCATCCCCCCCGGGGGCTCTGGAAACACCATATATTTT
-	TRBV4-1	-	TRBJ2-1	CASSQRSSVSYNEQFF	TGCGCCAGCAGCCAACGAAGCTCGGTCTCCTACAATGAGCAGTTCTTC
-	TRBV6-5	-	TRBJ2-5	CASSSPRFGETQYF	TGTGCCAGCAGTTCCCCCCGGTTCGGAGAGACCCAGTACTTC
TRBD2	TRBV5-4	once	TRBJ2-2	CASSPGLAGINTGELFF	TGTGCCAGCAGCCCGGGACTAGCGGGGATTAACACCGGGGAGCTGTTTTTT
TRBD2	TRBV7-2	-	TRBJ2-3	CASDRAAGGTDTQYF	TGTGCCAGCGATCGGGCGGCGGGGGGCACAGATACGCAGTATTTT
-	TRBV24-1	-	TRBJ2-1	CATSGVGGDNEQFF	TGTGCCACCAGTGGCGTTGGGGGCGACAATGAGCAGTTCTTC
TRBD1	TRBV27	-	TRBJ1-2	CASSPRAGGPNYGYTF	TGTGCCAGCAGTCCCCGAGCAGGGGGTCCTAACTATGGCTACACCTTC
TRBD2	TRBV6-5	once	TRBJ2-1	CASSPISGVYNEQFF	TGTGCCAGCAGTCCTATTAGCGGGGTTTACAATGAGCAGTTCTTC
-	TRBV6-2/TRBV6-3	-	TRBJ1-5	CASSRPRAQGQPQHF	TGTGCCAGCAGCCGCCCTCGGGCGCAGGGTCAGCCCCAGCATTTT
-	TRBV5-4	-	TRBJ1-1	CASSLVSGMNTEAFF	TGTGCCAGCAGCTTGGTTTCGGGTATGAACACTGAAGCTTTCTTT
-	TRBV24-1	-	TRBJ2-5	CATSDPGFGSETQYF	TGTGCCACCAGTGATCCCGGGTTCGGTTCAGAGACCCAGTACTTC
TRBD1	TRBV4-2	few	TRBJ2-6	CASSQPDRGWANVLTF	TGTGCCAGCAGCCAACCCGACAGGGGCTGGGCCAACGTCCTGACTTTC